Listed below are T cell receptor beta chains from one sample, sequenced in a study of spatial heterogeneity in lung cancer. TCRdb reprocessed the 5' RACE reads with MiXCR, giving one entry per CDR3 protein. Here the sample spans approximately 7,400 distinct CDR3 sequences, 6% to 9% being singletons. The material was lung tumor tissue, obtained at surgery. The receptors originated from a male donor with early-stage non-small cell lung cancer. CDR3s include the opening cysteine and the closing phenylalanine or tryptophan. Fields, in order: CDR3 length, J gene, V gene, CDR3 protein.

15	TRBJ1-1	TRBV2	CASSRTGGANTEAFF
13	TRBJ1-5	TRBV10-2	CASRGQANQPQHF
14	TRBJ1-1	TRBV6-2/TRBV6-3	CASRPQTGDFEAFF
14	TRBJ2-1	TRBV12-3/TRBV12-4	CASSGTSGVDEQFF
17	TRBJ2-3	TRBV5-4	CASSLGLAGARTDTQYF
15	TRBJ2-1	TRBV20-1	CSARGTGTGYNEQFF
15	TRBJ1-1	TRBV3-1	CASSQGVGWDTEAFF
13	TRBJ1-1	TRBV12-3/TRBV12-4	CASRRREGTEAFF
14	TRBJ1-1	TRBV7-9	CASRSPGLNTEAFF
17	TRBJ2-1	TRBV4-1	CASSPVAGASSYNEQFF
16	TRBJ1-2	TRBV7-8	CASSPEPGRWTDGYTF
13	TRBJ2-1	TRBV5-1	CASSLGREGEQFF
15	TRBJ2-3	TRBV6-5	CASRRQGIGTDTQYF
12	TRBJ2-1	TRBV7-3	CASSLGSGVQFF
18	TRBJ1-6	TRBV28	CASSPTPGQGAYNSPLHF
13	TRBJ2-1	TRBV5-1	CASRRTGVNEQFF
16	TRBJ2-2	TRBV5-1	CASSLAGHNEHRELFF
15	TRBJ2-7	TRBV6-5	CASSYSGQAGYEQYF
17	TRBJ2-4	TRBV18	CASRGTHESLAKNIQYF
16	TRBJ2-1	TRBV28	CASSLTSGTSYNEQFF
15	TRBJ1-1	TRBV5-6	CASSFLQGIVTEAFF
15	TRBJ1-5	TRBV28	CASSLQGAGNQPQHF
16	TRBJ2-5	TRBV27	CASSLLGLAGVETQYF
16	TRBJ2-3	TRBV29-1	CSVEDHSRRGTDTQYF
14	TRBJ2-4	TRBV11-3	CASSLMGAKNIQYF
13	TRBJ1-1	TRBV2	CASSPRPKARAFF
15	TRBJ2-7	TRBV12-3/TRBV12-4	CASSLVSISTYEQYF
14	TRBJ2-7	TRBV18	CASSRIEKGYEQYF
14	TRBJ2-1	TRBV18	CASSLQGYYNEQFF
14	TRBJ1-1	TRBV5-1	CASSLVGANTEAFF
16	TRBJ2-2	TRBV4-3	CASSQLAGANTGELFF
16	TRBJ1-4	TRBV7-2	CASSSDRGRTNEKLFF